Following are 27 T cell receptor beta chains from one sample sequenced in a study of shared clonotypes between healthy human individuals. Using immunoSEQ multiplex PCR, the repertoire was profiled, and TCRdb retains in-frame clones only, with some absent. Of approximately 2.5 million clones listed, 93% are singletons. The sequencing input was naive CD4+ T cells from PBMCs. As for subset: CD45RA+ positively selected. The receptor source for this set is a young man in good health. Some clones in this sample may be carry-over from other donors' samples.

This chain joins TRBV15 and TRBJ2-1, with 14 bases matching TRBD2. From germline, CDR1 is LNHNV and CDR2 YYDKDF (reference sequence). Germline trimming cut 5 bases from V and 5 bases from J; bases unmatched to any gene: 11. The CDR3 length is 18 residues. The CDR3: CATSAGLAGVAIDNEQFF. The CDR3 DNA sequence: TGTGCCACCAGCGCGGGACTAGCGGGAGTCGCAATCGACAATGAGCAGTTCTTC.

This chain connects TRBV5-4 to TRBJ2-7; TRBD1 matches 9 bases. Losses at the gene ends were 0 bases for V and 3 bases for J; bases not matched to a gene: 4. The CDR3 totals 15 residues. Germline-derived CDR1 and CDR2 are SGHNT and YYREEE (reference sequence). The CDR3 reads CASSLGTGGIYEQYF. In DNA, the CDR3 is TGTGCCAGCAGCTTGGGAACAGGGGGCATCTACGAGCAGTACTTC.

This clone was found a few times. The CDR3, as DNA: TGTGCCGGAGCGACAGGAGAACTCACTGAAGCTTTCTTT. This codes for CAGATGELTEAFF. This sequence joins TRBV7-9 and TRBJ1-1; D is possibly TRBD1 (6 bases). The V and J ends lost 11 bases and 4 bases respectively, with 17 bases between them. Germline V gene lookup returns CDR1 SEHNR and CDR2 FQNEAQ (reference sequence). The CDR3 extends over 13 amino acids.

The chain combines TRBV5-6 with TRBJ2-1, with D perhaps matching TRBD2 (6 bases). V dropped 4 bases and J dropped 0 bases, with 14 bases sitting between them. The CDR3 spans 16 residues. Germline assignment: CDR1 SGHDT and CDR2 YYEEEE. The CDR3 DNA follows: TGTGCCAGCAGCGCCCGGGAGTGGAGCTCCTACAATGAGCAGTTCTTC. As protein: CASSAREWSSYNEQFF.

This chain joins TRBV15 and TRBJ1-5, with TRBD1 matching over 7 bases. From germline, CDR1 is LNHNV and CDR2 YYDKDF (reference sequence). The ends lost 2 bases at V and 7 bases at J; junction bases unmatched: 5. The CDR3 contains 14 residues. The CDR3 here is CATSRRDSGQPQHF. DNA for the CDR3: TGTGCCACCAGCAGACGGGACAGTGGACAGCCCCAGCATTTT. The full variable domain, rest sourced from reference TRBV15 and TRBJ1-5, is DAMVIQNPRYQVTQFGKPVTLSCSQTLNHNVMYWYQQKSSQAPKLLFHYYDKDFNNEADTPDNFQSRRPNTSFCFLDIRSPGLGDTAMYLCATSRRDSGQPQHFGDGTRLSIL.

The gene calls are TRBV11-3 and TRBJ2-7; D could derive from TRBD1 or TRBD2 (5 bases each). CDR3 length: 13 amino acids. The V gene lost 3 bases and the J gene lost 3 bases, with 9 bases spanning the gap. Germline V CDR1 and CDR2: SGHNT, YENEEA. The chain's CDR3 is CASSLGRHYEQYF. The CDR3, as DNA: TGTGCCAGCAGCTTGGGACGTCACTACGAGCAGTACTTC.

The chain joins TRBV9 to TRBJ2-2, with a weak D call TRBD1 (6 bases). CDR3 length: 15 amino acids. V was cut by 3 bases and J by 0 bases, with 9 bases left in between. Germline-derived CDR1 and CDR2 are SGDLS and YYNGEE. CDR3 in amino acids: CASSAGHTNTGELFF. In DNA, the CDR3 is TGTGCCAGCAGCGCGGGACACACGAACACCGGGGAGCTGTTTTTT.

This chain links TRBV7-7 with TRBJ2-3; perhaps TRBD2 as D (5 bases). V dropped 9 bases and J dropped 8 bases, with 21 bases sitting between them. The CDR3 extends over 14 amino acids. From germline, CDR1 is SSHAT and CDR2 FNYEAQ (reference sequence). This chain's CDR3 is CASWGGMGEGTQYF. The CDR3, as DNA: TGTGCCAGTTGGGGTGGGATGGGTGAGGGTACGCAGTATTTT.

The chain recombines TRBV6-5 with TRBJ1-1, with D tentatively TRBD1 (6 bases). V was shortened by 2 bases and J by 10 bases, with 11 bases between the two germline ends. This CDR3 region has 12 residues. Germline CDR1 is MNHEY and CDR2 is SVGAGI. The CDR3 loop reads CASSYRRGSAFF. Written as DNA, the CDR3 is TGTGCCAGCAGTTACCGCAGGGGATCAGCTTTCTTT.

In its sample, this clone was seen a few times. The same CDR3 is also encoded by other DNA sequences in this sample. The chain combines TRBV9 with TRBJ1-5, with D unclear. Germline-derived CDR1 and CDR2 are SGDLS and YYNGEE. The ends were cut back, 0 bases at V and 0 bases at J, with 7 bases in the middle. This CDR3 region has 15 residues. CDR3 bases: TGTGCCAGCAGCGTAGACGGAACTAGCAATCAGCCCCAGCATTTT. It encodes CASSVDGTSNQPQHF. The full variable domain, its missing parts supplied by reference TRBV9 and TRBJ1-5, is DSGVTQTPKHLITATGQRVTLRCSPRSGDLSVYWYQQSLDQGLQFLIQYYNGEERAKGNILERFSAQQFPDLHSELNLSSLELGDSALYFCASSVDGTSNQPQHFGDGTRLSIL.

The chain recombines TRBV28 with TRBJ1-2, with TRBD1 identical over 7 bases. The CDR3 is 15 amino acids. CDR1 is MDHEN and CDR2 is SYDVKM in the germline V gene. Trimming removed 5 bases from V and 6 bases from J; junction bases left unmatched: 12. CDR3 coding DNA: TGTGCCAGCAGTACACATCCGGGACAGCCGCATGGCTACACCTTC. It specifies CASSTHPGQPHGYTF.

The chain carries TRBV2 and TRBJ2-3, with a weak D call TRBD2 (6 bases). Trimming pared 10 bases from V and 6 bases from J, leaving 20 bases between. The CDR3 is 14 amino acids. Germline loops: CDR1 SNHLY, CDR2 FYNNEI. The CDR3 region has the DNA TGTGCCACAGAAGAGGGACTCACCGGGGATACGCAGTATTTT. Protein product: CATEEGLTGDTQYF. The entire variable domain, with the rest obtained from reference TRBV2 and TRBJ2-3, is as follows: EPEVTQTPSHQVTQMGQEVILRCVPISNHLYFYWYRQILGQKVEFLVSFYNNEISEKSEIFDDQFSVERPDGSNFTLKIRSTKLEDSAMYFCATEEGLTGDTQYFGPGTRLTVL.

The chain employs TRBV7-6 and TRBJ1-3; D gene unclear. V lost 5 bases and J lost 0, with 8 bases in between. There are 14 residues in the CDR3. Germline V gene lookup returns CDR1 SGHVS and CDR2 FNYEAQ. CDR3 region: CASSGRSSGNTIYF. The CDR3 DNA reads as TGTGCCAGCAGCGGTCGAAGCTCTGGAAACACCATATATTTT.

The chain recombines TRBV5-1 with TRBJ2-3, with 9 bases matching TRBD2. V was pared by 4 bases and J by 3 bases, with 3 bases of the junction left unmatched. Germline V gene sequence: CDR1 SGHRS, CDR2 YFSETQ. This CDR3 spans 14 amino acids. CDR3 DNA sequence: TGCGCCAGCAGCAATAGCGGGAGAACAGATACGCAGTATTTT. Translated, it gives CASSNSGRTDTQYF.

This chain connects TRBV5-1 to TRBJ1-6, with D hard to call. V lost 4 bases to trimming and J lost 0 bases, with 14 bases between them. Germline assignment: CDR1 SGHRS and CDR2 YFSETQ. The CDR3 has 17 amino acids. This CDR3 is CASSPARPSSYNSPLHF. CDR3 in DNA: TGCGCCAGCAGCCCGGCGAGGCCTAGCTCCTATAATTCACCCCTCCACTTT. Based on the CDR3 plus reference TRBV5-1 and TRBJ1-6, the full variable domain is KAGVTQTPRYLIKTRGQQVTLSCSPISGHRSVSWYQQTPGQGLQFLFEYFSETQRNKGNFPGRFSGRQFSNSRSEMNVSTLELGDSALYLCASSPARPSSYNSPLHFGNGTRLTVT.

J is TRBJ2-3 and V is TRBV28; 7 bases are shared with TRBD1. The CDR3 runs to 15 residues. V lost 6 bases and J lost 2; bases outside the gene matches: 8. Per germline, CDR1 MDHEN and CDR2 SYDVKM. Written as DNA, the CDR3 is TGTGCCAGCAGCCCGAGGGACAGATACACAGATACGCAGTATTTT. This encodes CASSPRDRYTDTQYF.

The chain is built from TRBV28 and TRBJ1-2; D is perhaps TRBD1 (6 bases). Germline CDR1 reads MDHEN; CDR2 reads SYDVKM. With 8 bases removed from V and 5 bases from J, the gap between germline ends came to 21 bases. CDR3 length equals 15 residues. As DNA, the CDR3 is TGTGCCAGCCTGATGTTGGGGGGCCTGTATTATGGCTACACCTTC. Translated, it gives CASLMLGGLYYGYTF.

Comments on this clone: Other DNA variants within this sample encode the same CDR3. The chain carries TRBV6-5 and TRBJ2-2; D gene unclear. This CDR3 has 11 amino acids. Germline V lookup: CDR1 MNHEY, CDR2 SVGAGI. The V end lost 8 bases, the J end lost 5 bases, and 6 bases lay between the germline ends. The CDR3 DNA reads TGTGCCAGCGGGATGACCGGGGAGCTGTTTTTT. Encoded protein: CASGMTGELFF.

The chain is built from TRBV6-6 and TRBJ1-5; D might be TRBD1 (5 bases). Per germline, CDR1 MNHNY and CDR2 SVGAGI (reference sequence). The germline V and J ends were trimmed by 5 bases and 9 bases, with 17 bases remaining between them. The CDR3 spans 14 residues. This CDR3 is CASSIDRSLGPQHF. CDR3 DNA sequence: TGTGCCAGCAGTATTGACAGATCACTAGGGCCCCAGCATTTT.

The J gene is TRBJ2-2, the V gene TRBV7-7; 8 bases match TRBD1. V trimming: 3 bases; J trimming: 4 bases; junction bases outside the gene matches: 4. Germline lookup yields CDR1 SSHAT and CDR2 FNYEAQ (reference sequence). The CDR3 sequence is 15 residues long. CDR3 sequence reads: CASSLTGVGTGELFF. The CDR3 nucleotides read TGTGCCAGCAGCTTGACAGGGGTGGGCACCGGGGAGCTGTTTTTT.

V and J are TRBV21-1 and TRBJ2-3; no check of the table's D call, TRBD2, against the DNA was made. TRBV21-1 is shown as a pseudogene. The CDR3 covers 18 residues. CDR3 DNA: TGTGCCAGCAGCAAAAAGATCGAACTAGCGGGAGTGATAGATACGCAGTATTTT. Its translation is CASSKKIELAGVIDTQYF.

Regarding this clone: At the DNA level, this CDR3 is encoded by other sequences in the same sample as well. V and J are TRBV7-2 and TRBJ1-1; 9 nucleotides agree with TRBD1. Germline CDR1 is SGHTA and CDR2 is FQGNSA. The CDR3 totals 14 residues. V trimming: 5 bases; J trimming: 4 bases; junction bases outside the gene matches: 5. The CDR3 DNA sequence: TGTGCCAGCAGCCAACAGGGGGCGGGCACTGAAGCTTTCTTT. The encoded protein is CASSQQGAGTEAFF. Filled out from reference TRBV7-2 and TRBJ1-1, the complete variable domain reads GAGVSQSPSNKVTEKGKDVELRCDPISGHTALYWYRQSLGQGLEFLIYFQGNSAPDKSGLPSDRFSAERTGGSVSTLTIQRTQQEDSAVYLCASSQQGAGTEAFFGQGTRLTVV.

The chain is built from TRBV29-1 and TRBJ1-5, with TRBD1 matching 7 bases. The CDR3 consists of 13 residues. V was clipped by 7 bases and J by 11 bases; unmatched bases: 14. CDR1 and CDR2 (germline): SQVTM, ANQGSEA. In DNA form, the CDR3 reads TGCAGCGCCCGGACAGGCCTCAACTCGGCCCAGCATTTT. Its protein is CSARTGLNSAQHF.

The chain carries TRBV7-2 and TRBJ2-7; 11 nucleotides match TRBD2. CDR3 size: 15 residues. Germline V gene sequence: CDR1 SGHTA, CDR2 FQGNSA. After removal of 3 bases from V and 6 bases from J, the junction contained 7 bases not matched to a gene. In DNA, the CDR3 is TGTGCCAGCAGCTTCTTAGCGGGAGGGCAGAGCGAGCAGTACTTC. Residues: CASSFLAGGQSEQYF.

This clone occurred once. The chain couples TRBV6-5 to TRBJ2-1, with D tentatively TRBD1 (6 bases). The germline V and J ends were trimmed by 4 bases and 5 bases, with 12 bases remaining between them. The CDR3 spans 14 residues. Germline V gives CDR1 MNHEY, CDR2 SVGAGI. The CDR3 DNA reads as TGTGCCAGCAGTTTTATGACAGGCGACAATGAGCAGTTCTTC. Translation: CASSFMTGDNEQFF.

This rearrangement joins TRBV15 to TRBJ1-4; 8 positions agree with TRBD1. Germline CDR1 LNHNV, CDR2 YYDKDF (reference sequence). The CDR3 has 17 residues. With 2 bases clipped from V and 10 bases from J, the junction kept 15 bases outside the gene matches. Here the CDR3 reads CATSRISGQGLGRKLFF. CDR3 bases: TGTGCCACCAGCAGAATCTCCGGACAGGGTTTGGGAAGAAAACTGTTTTTT.

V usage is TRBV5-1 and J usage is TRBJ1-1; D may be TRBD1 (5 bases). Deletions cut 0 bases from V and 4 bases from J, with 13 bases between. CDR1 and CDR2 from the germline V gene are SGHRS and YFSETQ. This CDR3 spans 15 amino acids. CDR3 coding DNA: TGCGCCAGCAGCTTGGAGTCGAGGGGTTTCACTGAAGCTTTCTTT. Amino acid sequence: CASSLESRGFTEAFF.